This T cell receptor beta chain originates from a study of T cell responses to AZD1222 COVID-19 vaccine. Study-wide findings and caveats: The donor cohort was predominantly white British with a female majority, and clonal diversity may have been underestimated.

Produced via immunoSEQ multiplex PCR; TCRdb's table is partial and in-frame only. The sample carries more than 110,000 clones, 88% recorded once. About this clone itself: The antigen remains undetermined.

This material consisted of peripheral blood, taken 28 days after the second AZD1222 dose. The receptor's source is an adult who received the AZD1222 COVID-19 vaccine.

CDR3: CASSLARQAPGPHEKLFF. Written as DNA, the CDR3 is TGTGCCAGCAGCTTAGCGCGACAGGCTCCCGGCCCCCATGAAAAACTGTTTTTT. This chain connects TRBV7-9 to TRBJ1-4; D might be TRBD1 (6 bases). V shed 0 bases and J shed 6 bases, with 20 bases lying between them. The V gene's germline CDR1 is SEHNR and CDR2 FQNEAQ (reference sequence). This CDR3 region has 18 residues.